The next 31 T cell receptor beta chains were all read from a single sample in a study of PD-1 blockade in classical Hodgkin lymphoma. Repertoires were generated with immunoSEQ multiplex PCR, while TCRdb's copy carries only in-frame clones and drops some. The data show just under 20,000 clones, around 86% seen once. Time point here: newly diagnosed, previously untreated cHL patient sample. Starting with thawed PBMCs, CD4+ T cells were purified by magnetic negative selection. Sequencing used CD4+ T cells from blood. These receptors all stem from a human donor with classical Hodgkin lymphoma.

The CDR3 loop is CASSPYGQGINQPQHF. The CDR3 DNA follows: TGTGCCAGCTCACCCTATGGACAGGGAATAAATCAGCCCCAGCATTTT. This chain joins TRBV18 and TRBJ1-5, with 8 bases identical to TRBD1. Germline CDR1 reads KGHSH; CDR2 reads LQKENI. The CDR3 spans 16 residues. J lost 4 bases, V lost 3 bases, and 8 bases had no gene match.

The chain recombines TRBV28 with TRBJ1-2; D ambiguous. V gave up 2 bases and J gave up 8 bases, with 12 bases separating them. CDR3 length: 13 residues. CDR1 and CDR2 from the germline V gene are MDHEN and SYDVKM. CDR3 sequence: CASSLQAGRGYTF. DNA of the CDR3: TGTGCCAGCAGTTTACAGGCAGGCCGAGGCTACACCTTC.

The chain recombines TRBV7-3 with TRBJ2-7, with 8 bases aligning to TRBD2. CDR1 is SGHTA and CDR2 is FQGTGA in the germline V gene. The CDR3 sequence is 15 residues long. The junction had 7 bases not matched to a gene; V was cut back by 5 bases and J by 1 base. The CDR3 coding sequence is TGTGCCAGCAGCATTACTAGCGGAGAGTCCTACGAGCAGTACTTC. Amino acids: CASSITSGESYEQYF.

This clone was detected only a few times. This chain joins TRBV2 and TRBJ1-2, with a weak D call TRBD1 (6 bases). Germline V gives CDR1 SNHLY, CDR2 FYNNEI. The CDR3 is made up of 12 amino acids. V was clipped by 7 bases and J by 4 bases, with 10 bases between them. This CDR3 reads CASMGGLYGYTF. The CDR3, as DNA: TGTGCCAGCATGGGGGGGCTCTATGGCTACACCTTC. Variable domain in full (rest from reference TRBV2 and TRBJ1-2): EPEVTQTPSHQVTQMGQEVILRCVPISNHLYFYWYRQILGQKVEFLVSFYNNEISEKSEIFDDQFSVERPDGSNFTLKIRSTKLEDSAMYFCASMGGLYGYTFGSGTRLTVV.

There are a few counts of this clone. The V gene is TRBV6-1, the J gene TRBJ1-1; D is undetermined. This CDR3 has 13 amino acids. V was shortened by 5 bases and J by 6 bases, with 13 bases between the two germline ends. Germline V lookup: CDR1 MNHNS, CDR2 SASEGT. The CDR3 loop reads CASSPVASPEAFF. CDR3 DNA sequence: TGTGCCAGCAGTCCGGTGGCAAGCCCTGAAGCTTTCTTT.

This clone came up a few times. This chain uses TRBV19 with TRBJ1-2, with TRBD1 as a possible D gene (5 bases). There are 12 residues in the CDR3. The V end lost 8 bases, the J end lost 4 bases, and 11 bases lay between the germline ends. Per germline, CDR1 LNHDA and CDR2 SQIVND (reference sequence). The CDR3 sequence: CASEDSFYGYTF. The CDR3 nucleotides read TGTGCCAGTGAAGACAGCTTCTATGGCTACACCTTC.

This chain joins TRBV11-2 and TRBJ2-5; 8 positions agree with TRBD1. The trim removed 3 bases at V and 4 bases at J, leaving 4 bases unmatched. The CDR3 contains 14 residues. Per the germline V gene, CDR1 is SGHAT and CDR2 is FQNNGV. The CDR3 DNA is TGTGCCAGCAGCTTCAGGGGGCGCGGAGAGACCCAGTACTTC. It translates to CASSFRGRGETQYF.

The chain links TRBV19 to TRBJ2-7, with D possibly called TRBD1 or TRBD2 (5 bases each). The germline CDR1 and CDR2 sequences are LNHDA and SQIVND (reference sequence). Trimming cost V 4 bases and J 2 bases, with 18 bases left between them. There are 16 residues in the CDR3. For the CDR3, the DNA is TGTGCCAGTAGTACCCCGGTGGGGGTAGCAACCTACGAGCAGTACTTC. Protein: CASSTPVGVATYEQYF.

The chain couples TRBV28 to TRBJ2-1; 13 bases agree with TRBD2. CDR1 and CDR2 from the germline V gene are MDHEN and SYDVKM. Trimming cost V 6 bases and J 7 bases; bases outside gene matches: 12. This CDR3 has 17 residues. CDR3 residues: CASSHSPGLAGWNEQFF. In DNA form, the CDR3 reads TGTGCCAGCAGCCATTCTCCGGGACTAGCGGGATGGAATGAGCAGTTCTTC.

The rearrangement joins TRBV10-1 to TRBJ2-4; 8 positions agree with TRBD1. This CDR3 spans 16 amino acids. Germline CDR1 WNHNN, CDR2 SYGVQD (reference sequence). The V gene end was trimmed by 5 bases and the J gene end by 6 bases; junction bases not matched to a gene: 12. This CDR3 reads CASSNSGTGRANIQYF. CDR3 coding DNA: TGCGCCAGCAGTAACTCAGGGACAGGTAGAGCAAACATTCAGTACTTC.

V is TRBV7-8 and J is TRBJ2-5, with D hard to call. This CDR3 is 14 amino acids long. Deletions cut 5 bases from V and 1 base from J, with 11 bases between. Germline V gene sequence: CDR1 SGHVS, CDR2 FQNEAQ. This CDR3 is CASSEPDTQETQYF. The CDR3 DNA is TGTGCCAGCAGCGAGCCAGACACCCAAGAGACCCAGTACTTC. The complete variable domain, with remaining parts taken from reference TRBV7-8 and TRBJ2-5, reads GAGVSQSPRYKVAKRGQDVALRCDPISGHVSLFWYQQALGQGPEFLTYFQNEAQLDKSGLPSDRFFAERPEGSVSTLKIQRTQQEDSAVYLCASSEPDTQETQYFGPGTRLLVL.

V and J are TRBV29-1 and TRBJ2-2; D perhaps matches TRBD2 (5 bases). CDR1 and CDR2 from the germline V gene are SQVTM and ANQGSEA. CDR3 length equals 12 residues. V was shortened by 7 bases and J by 5 bases, with 11 bases between the two germline ends. CDR3 loop: CSARPGTGELFF. The CDR3 region has the DNA TGCAGCGCTCGCCCGGGGACCGGGGAGCTGTTTTTT.

This clone was seen more than once but under ten times. The rearrangement joins TRBV19 to TRBJ1-1; no clear D gene. Germline-derived CDR1 and CDR2 are LNHDA and SQIVND (reference sequence). CDR3 length: 14 amino acids. V lost 5 bases, J lost 0 bases, and 10 bases lay in between. The CDR3 nucleotides read TGTGCCAGTAGTCGACCAGTCCTGAACACTGAAGCTTTCTTT. Translating it yields CASSRPVLNTEAFF.

V usage is TRBV19 and J usage is TRBJ1-5; D not certain. This CDR3 region has 13 residues. The germline V and J ends were trimmed by 7 bases and 3 bases, with 10 bases remaining between them. CDR1 is LNHDA, CDR2 SQIVND, per germline (reference sequence). In DNA form, the CDR3 reads TGTGCCAGTACTAATGCTTACAATCAGCCCCAGCATTTT. Amino acids: CASTNAYNQPQHF.

The chain couples TRBV15 to TRBJ2-7, with TRBD2 identical over 7 bases. This CDR3 has 16 amino acids. CDR1 and CDR2 (germline): LNHNV, YYDKDF (reference sequence). Trimming cost V 0 bases and J 1 base; bases outside gene matches: 6. In nucleotides, the CDR3 is TGTGCCACCAGCAGAGATCGGCTAGCGGCTTCCTACGAGCAGTACTTC. This codes for CATSRDRLAASYEQYF. Drawing the rest from reference TRBV15 and TRBJ2-7, the complete variable domain is DAMVIQNPRYQVTQFGKPVTLSCSQTLNHNVMYWYQQKSSQAPKLLFHYYDKDFNNEADTPDNFQSRRPNTSFCFLDIRSPGLGDTAMYLCATSRDRLAASYEQYFGPGTRLTVT.

The chain is built from TRBV6-6 and TRBJ1-6, with 7 bases identical to TRBD1. There are 14 residues in the CDR3. V was clipped by 4 bases and J by 10 bases; unmatched bases: 7. Germline loops: CDR1 MNHNY, CDR2 SVGAGI (reference sequence). The CDR3 DNA is TGTGCCAGCAGTTCAGGACAGGTCGGATCACCCCTCCACTTT. Translating gives CASSSGQVGSPLHF.

The rearrangement links TRBV19 to TRBJ1-5; D perhaps matches TRBD1 (6 bases). V was trimmed by 5 bases and J by 8 bases, leaving 19 bases between them. The CDR3 loop spans 15 amino acids. The germline V gene has CDR1 LNHDA and CDR2 SQIVND (reference sequence). In DNA form, the CDR3 reads TGTGCCAGTAGTGGGGGGGGCAGGCTTTGGGAGCCCCAGCATTTT. Translated: CASSGGGRLWEPQHF.

The V gene is TRBV6-6, the J gene TRBJ2-1; possibly TRBD1 or TRBD2 for D (5 bases each). Germline CDR1 MNHNY, CDR2 SVGAGI (reference sequence). V was pared by 6 bases and J by 8 bases, with 17 bases between. The length of the CDR3 is 14 residues. The CDR3 reads CASRLEVGTHEQFF. The DNA of the CDR3 is TGTGCCAGCAGGCTAGAGGTGGGGACCCATGAGCAGTTCTTC.

The chain joins TRBV28 to TRBJ1-5; D not resolved. Germline V gene sequence: CDR1 MDHEN, CDR2 SYDVKM. The CDR3 is 13 amino acids. Trimming shortened V by 1 base and J by 6 bases, and 7 bases separated the two germline ends. CDR3 in DNA: TGTGCCAGCAGTTTATTGGTGCGTCAGCCCCAGCATTTT. Its protein is CASSLLVRQPQHF.

V gene TRBV15 combines with J gene TRBJ1-5, with D perhaps matching TRBD1 (6 bases). The CDR3 consists of 15 residues. V lost 1 base to trimming and J lost 5 bases, with 12 bases between them. Germline V gene data show CDR1 as LNHNV and CDR2 as YYDKDF (reference sequence). The CDR3 nucleotides read TGTGCCACCAGCAGAGCGGGGGCAGACCATCAGCCCCAGCATTTT. It codes for CATSRAGADHQPQHF.

This sequence joins TRBV9 and TRBJ1-1, with a possible D match to TRBD1 (6 bases). Trimming stripped 0 bases from V and 2 bases from J, with 14 bases between. Germline-derived CDR1 and CDR2 are SGDLS and YYNGEE. The CDR3 covers 16 residues. The CDR3 nucleotides are TGTGCCAGCAGCGTAGCAAGTGGGACATACAACACTGAAGCTTTCTTT. Translated: CASSVASGTYNTEAFF. Based on the CDR3 plus reference TRBV9 and TRBJ1-1, the full variable domain is DSGVTQTPKHLITATGQRVTLRCSPRSGDLSVYWYQQSLDQGLQFLIQYYNGEERAKGNILERFSAQQFPDLHSELNLSSLELGDSALYFCASSVASGTYNTEAFFGQGTRLTVV.

The genes are TRBV14 and TRBJ1-5, with 11 positions matching TRBD1. Per the germline V gene, CDR1 is SGHDN and CDR2 is FVKESK. CDR3 length: 18 amino acids. V was pared by 4 bases and J by 1 base, with 9 bases of the junction left unmatched. CDR3 residues: CASSLGQGEGWSNQPQHF. Written as DNA, the CDR3 is TGTGCCAGCAGCCTGGGACAGGGGGAAGGCTGGAGCAATCAGCCCCAGCATTTT.

The chain recombines TRBV28 with TRBJ2-2, with no clear D. Deletions cut 4 bases from V and 4 bases from J, with 13 bases between. Germline CDR1 and CDR2: MDHEN and SYDVKM. CDR3 length equals 15 residues. DNA for the CDR3: TGTGCCAGCAGTTGGGCGGCGTTTGTCACCGGGGAGCTGTTTTTT. Protein product: CASSWAAFVTGELFF. The variable domain in full, with the rest retrieved from reference TRBV28 and TRBJ2-2, is DVKVTQSSRYLVKRTGEKVFLECVQDMDHENMFWYRQDPGLGLRLIYFSYDVKMKEKGDIPEGYSVSREKKERFSLILESASTNQTSMYLCASSWAAFVTGELFFGEGSRLTVL.

The chain has TRBV12-1 and TRBJ1-1. TRBV12-1 is assigned pseudogene status. CDR3 length: 13 amino acids. CDR3 protein: CASSFGGRGEAFF. Here the CDR3 DNA reads TGTGCCAGCAGCTTTGGTGGGCGCGGTGAAGCTTTCTTT.

This chain links TRBV19 with TRBJ1-1; D call uncertain. The CDR3 runs 11 residues. Per the germline V gene, CDR1 is LNHDA and CDR2 is SQIVND (reference sequence). V was cut by 4 bases and J by 6 bases, with 6 bases left in between. The CDR3 sequence: CASSTASEAFF. CDR3 in DNA: TGTGCCAGTAGTACAGCATCTGAAGCTTTCTTT.

This clone appeared once. The chain employs TRBV6-1 and TRBJ2-7; possible D gene TRBD1, 5 bases. Per the germline V gene, CDR1 is MNHNS and CDR2 is SASEGT. V lost 0 bases, J lost 3 bases, and 9 bases lay in between. The CDR3 runs to 14 residues. CDR3 nucleotides: TGTGCCAGCAGTGAAGCGCCAGGGCGCTACGAGCAGTACTTC. It translates to CASSEAPGRYEQYF.

The CDR3 bases are TGCGCCAGCAGCGCGGGACAGGAGAATTACTCTGGGGCCAACGTCCTGACTTTC. This sequence encodes CASSAGQENYSGANVLTF. This rearrangement joins TRBV5-1 to TRBJ2-6, with 8 bases that match TRBD1. The trim removed 4 bases at V and 0 bases at J, leaving 9 bases unmatched. CDR1 is SGHRS, CDR2 YFSETQ, per germline. This CDR3 region has 18 residues.

On this clone itself: This sample also contains other DNA sequences that code for the same CDR3. This chain uses TRBV25-1 with TRBJ2-6; D unresolved. In germline, CDR1 is MGHDK, CDR2 SYGVNS. The CDR3 totals 13 residues. V lost 3 bases to trimming and J lost 4 bases, with 4 bases between them. CDR3 sequence (DNA): TGTGCCAGCAGTGAGGCGGGGGCCAACGTCCTGACTTTC. This sequence encodes CASSEAGANVLTF.

The chain is built from TRBV2 and TRBJ1-2; no reliable D call. Trimming shortened V by 4 bases and J by 4 bases, and 7 bases separated the two germline ends. This CDR3 has 12 residues. Germline values: CDR1 SNHLY, CDR2 FYNNEI. The CDR3 is CASSGESYGYTF. CDR3 in DNA: TGTGCCAGCAGTGGTGAGAGCTATGGCTACACCTTC.

The J gene is TRBJ2-7, the V gene TRBV5-5; TRBD2 matches at 13 bases. CDR1 and CDR2 from the germline V gene are SGHKS and YYEKEE (reference sequence). With V trimmed by 2 bases and J by 2 bases, 7 bases remained unmatched. The CDR3 loop spans 17 amino acids. The CDR3: CASSFRLGTSGAYEQYF. The DNA of the CDR3 is TGTGCCAGCAGCTTTAGACTAGGGACTAGCGGGGCCTACGAGCAGTACTTC.

The CDR3 protein is CASSRGTQPYEQYF. The CDR3 coding sequence is TGTGCCAGCTCACGCGGGACCCAGCCCTACGAGCAGTACTTC. The chain employs TRBV18 and TRBJ2-7; TRBD2 is a possible D gene (6 bases). The CDR3 sequence is 14 residues long. Looked up from germline, CDR1 is KGHSH and CDR2 is LQKENI. Trimming shortened V by 4 bases and J by 2 bases, and 12 bases separated the two germline ends. Supplemented by reference TRBV18 and TRBJ2-7, the full variable domain reads NAGVMQNPRHLVRRRGQEARLRCSPMKGHSHVYWYRQLPEEGLKFMVYLQKENIIDESGMPKERFSAEFPKEGPSILRIQQVVRGDSAAYFCASSRGTQPYEQYFGPGTRLTVT.